These 16 T cell receptor beta chains came from one sample sequenced in a study of CD8+ T cells in alopecia areata. Treatment indicated: oral pan-JAK inhibitor, 5-10 mg twice daily. The sequencing template was cDNA reverse transcribed from extracted RNA. TCRdb's copy holds only in-frame clones and misses some; the assay was immunoSEQ multiplex PCR. Of under 150,000 clones in the sample, 50% to 65% are singletons; the top ten hold 3% to 4%. The sample consisted of CD4+ T cells sorted from blood, taken at week 24, from a patient treated with tofacitinib. These receptors were taken from a human donor with alopecia areata.

The chain recombines TRBV7-2 with TRBJ1-5, with no clear D. Germline values: CDR1 SGHTA, CDR2 FQGNSA. This CDR3 has 12 amino acids. V lost 2 bases and J lost 5, with 4 bases in between. Here the CDR3 reads CASSLQDQPQHF. The CDR3 DNA follows: TGTGCCAGCAGCTTACAGGATCAGCCCCAGCATTTT.

The J gene is TRBJ2-2, the V gene TRBV6-1; 7 nucleotides align to TRBD1. V shed 5 bases, J shed 7 bases, and the junction held 4 bases outside the gene matches. CDR1 is MNHNS and CDR2 is SASEGT in the germline V gene. CDR3 length equals 13 residues. The CDR3 coding sequence is TGTGCCAGCAGTTTGACAGGGATCGGGGAGCTGTTTTTT. Translating it yields CASSLTGIGELFF.

This clone was seen more than once but under ten times. V usage is TRBV9 and J usage is TRBJ1-6; the D gene is possibly TRBD1 (6 bases). The CDR3 length is 15 residues. Trimming pared 0 bases from V and 9 bases from J, leaving 13 bases between. Germline lookup yields CDR1 SGDLS and CDR2 YYNGEE. The CDR3 reads CASSVAPEGGSPLHF. Here the CDR3 DNA reads TGTGCCAGCAGCGTAGCCCCCGAAGGGGGTTCACCCCTCCACTTT.

The chain carries TRBV29-1 and TRBJ2-2; 9 bases map to TRBD1. Trimming at V came to 2 bases and at J to 6 bases, leaving 10 bases not matched to a gene. The CDR3 length is 16 residues. Looked up from germline, CDR1 is SQVTM and CDR2 is ANQGSEA. Here the CDR3 DNA reads TGCAGCGTTGAAAACCCGGGCACAGGGGGCCCCGGGGAGCTGTTTTTT. Translated: CSVENPGTGGPGELFF.

The sample holds one count of this clone. V and J are TRBV30 and TRBJ1-6; 8 bases agree with TRBD1. This CDR3 contains 13 residues. V shed 1 base and J 11 bases; nucleotides not matched to a gene: 4. Germline V CDR1 and CDR2: GTSNPN, SVGIG (reference sequence). The CDR3 bases are TGTGCCTGGAGTGGGACAGGGATGACACCCCTCCACTTT. This encodes CAWSGTGMTPLHF. Variable domain in full (rest from reference TRBV30 and TRBJ1-6): SQTIHQWPATLVQPVGSPLSLECTVEGTSNPNLYWYRQAAGRGLQLLFYSVGIGQISSEVPQNLSASRPQDRQFILSSKKLLLSDSGFYLCAWSGTGMTPLHFGNGTRLTVT.

The chain recombines TRBV5-4 with TRBJ2-4; D is perhaps TRBD1 (7 bases). The germline CDR1 and CDR2 sequences are SGHNT and YYREEE (reference sequence). The CDR3 sequence is 14 residues long. With 3 bases removed from V and 6 bases from J, the gap between germline ends came to 13 bases. The CDR3 nucleotides are TGTGCCAGCAGCTACCGACAGGGAGGAAACATTCAGTACTTC. It yields the protein CASSYRQGGNIQYF.

The gene calls are TRBV27 and TRBJ2-5; D unresolved. Trimming cost V 3 bases and J 1 base, with 9 bases left between them. The germline V gene encodes CDR1 MNHEY and CDR2 SMNVEV (reference sequence). The CDR3 totals 14 residues. The CDR3 reads CASSFRTGQETQYF. The CDR3, as DNA: TGTGCCAGCAGTTTCAGGACCGGCCAAGAGACCCAGTACTTC.

The chain is built from TRBV4-3 and TRBJ2-3, with 8 bases lining up with TRBD2. CDR1 LGHNA and CDR2 YSLEER come from the germline V gene. J lost 1 base, V lost 1 base, and 4 bases had no gene match. The CDR3 covers 16 residues. Here the CDR3 reads CASSQVPGGGTDTQYF. The CDR3 nucleotides read TGCGCCAGCAGCCAAGTTCCGGGGGGGGGCACAGATACGCAGTATTTT.

This rearrangement joins TRBV27 to TRBJ2-7; D is unclear. Germline V lookup: CDR1 MNHEY, CDR2 SMNVEV (reference sequence). With 4 bases removed from V and 4 bases from J, the gap between germline ends came to 8 bases. The CDR3 length is 12 residues. This chain's CDR3 is CASSSDQYEQYF. The CDR3 DNA reads TGTGCCAGCAGTTCCGACCAGTACGAGCAGTACTTC.

The gene calls are TRBV4-3 and TRBJ2-3; D ambiguous. Germline V lookup: CDR1 LGHNA, CDR2 YSLEER. V lost 0 bases and J lost 9, with 10 bases in between. The CDR3 is 13 amino acids. In DNA, the CDR3 is TGCGCCAGCAGCCAAGATAGGGCGCAGACGCAGTATTTT. It translates to CASSQDRAQTQYF.

On this clone: The sample carries other DNA sequences with the same CDR3. The V and J genes are TRBV7-9 and TRBJ2-5; D is unresolved. CDR1 SEHNR and CDR2 FQNEAQ come from the germline V gene (reference sequence). The germline V and J ends were trimmed by 3 bases and 2 bases, with 1 base remaining between them. CDR3 size: 11 residues. In nucleotides, the CDR3 is TGTGCCAGCAGCTTTCAAGAGACCCAGTACTTC. This sequence encodes CASSFQETQYF. The variable domain in full, with the rest retrieved from reference TRBV7-9 and TRBJ2-5, is DTGVSQNPRHKITKRGQNVTFRCDPISEHNRLYWYRQTLGQGPEFLTYFQNEAQLEKSRLLSDRFSAERPKGSFSTLEIQRTEQGDSAMYLCASSFQETQYFGPGTRLLVL.

The chain employs TRBV18 and TRBJ2-2; possibly TRBD2 for D (5 bases). CDR1 is KGHSH, CDR2 LQKENI, per germline. The germline V and J ends were trimmed by 0 bases and 2 bases, with 16 bases remaining between them. CDR3 length equals 18 residues. CDR3 coding DNA: TGTGCCAGCTCACCACCGATGGCGCTAGCCCAAAACACCGGGGAGCTGTTTTTT. It is translated as CASSPPMALAQNTGELFF.

The chain is built from TRBV29-1 and TRBJ2-1; 8 bases match TRBD1. The CDR3 has 12 residues. The V segment lost 5 bases and the J segment 8 bases; nucleotides outside the gene matches: 5. Germline lookup yields CDR1 SQVTM and CDR2 ANQGSEA. The CDR3 is CSVIVQGDEQFF. The CDR3 bases are TGCAGCGTTATAGTACAGGGGGATGAGCAGTTCTTC.

This clone turned up a few times. This rearrangement joins TRBV27 to TRBJ2-3; tentatively, D is TRBD1 or TRBD2 (6 bases each). V gave up 8 bases and J gave up 6 bases, with 24 bases separating them. This CDR3 has 16 residues. Looked up from germline, CDR1 is MNHEY and CDR2 is SMNVEV (reference sequence). CDR3 loop: CASGLVGGSRGDTQYF. CDR3 DNA: TGTGCCAGCGGGCTAGTGGGGGGCTCCCGAGGGGATACGCAGTATTTT.

This clone was recorded only once. The chain is built from TRBV2 and TRBJ1-6; TRBD1 aligns across 7 bases. Germline lookup yields CDR1 SNHLY and CDR2 FYNNEI. The V segment lost 6 bases and the J segment 4 bases; nucleotides outside the gene matches: 3. The CDR3 contains 14 residues. The CDR3 DNA follows: TGTGCCAGCAGGCTGGACAGGTATAATTCACCCCTCCACTTT. It codes for CASRLDRYNSPLHF.

The sample holds a few counts of this clone. The CDR3 DNA reads as TGTGCCAGCAGCCAAGATTTTGCTAGCGGGAGACTCAATGAGCAGTTCTTC. This sequence encodes CASSQDFASGRLNEQFF. The chain links TRBV4-2 to TRBJ2-1, with 10 bases aligning to TRBD2. Losses at the gene ends were 0 bases for V and 6 bases for J; bases not matched to a gene: 8. The CDR3 consists of 17 residues. CDR1 is LGHNA and CDR2 is YNFKEQ in the germline V gene.